The 20 T cell receptor beta chains presented below share a single source sample, sequenced in a study of cytomegalovirus exposure and HLA in healthy donors. The primer mix had 60 Vbeta and 13 Jbeta primers. Assay used: immunoSEQ multiplex PCR; TCRdb lists only in-frame clones, some missing. The sample yields around 130,000 clones, about 80% seen once. Source material: PBMCs. The receptors here all came from a male donor in good health and CMV-seronegative.

V gene TRBV11-2 combines with J gene TRBJ2-1; 12 bases are a match to TRBD2. This CDR3 contains 14 residues. Unmatched junction bases numbered 3, after V lost 3 bases and J lost 9 bases. Germline V gives CDR1 SGHAT, CDR2 FQNNGV. CDR3 DNA: TGTGCCAGCAGCTTGACTAGCGGGAGCGGTGAGCAGTTCTTC. It codes for CASSLTSGSGEQFF. The whole variable domain, filled in from reference TRBV11-2 and TRBJ2-1, reads EAGVAQSPRYKIIEKRQSVAFWCNPISGHATLYWYQQILGQGPKLLIQFQNNGVVDDSQLPKDRFSAERLKGVDSTLKIQPAKLEDSAVYLCASSLTSGSGEQFFGPGTRLTVL.

The rearrangement uses TRBV30 and TRBJ2-7, with 7 bases that match TRBD1. Germline V lookup: CDR1 GTSNPN, CDR2 SVGIG (reference sequence). V gave up 2 bases and J gave up 0 bases; unmatched junction bases: 10. This CDR3 spans 16 amino acids. This CDR3 reads CAWSKVGQSGSYEQYF. CDR3 nucleotides: TGTGCCTGGAGTAAGGTGGGACAGTCCGGCTCCTACGAGCAGTACTTC.

V usage is TRBV6-5 and J usage is TRBJ2-2, with D tentatively TRBD1 (6 bases). Germline V lookup: CDR1 MNHEY, CDR2 SVGAGI. This CDR3 is built from 15 residues. With 7 bases removed from V and 5 bases from J, the gap between germline ends came to 17 bases. CDR3 coding DNA: TGTGCCAGCAAGGAAGGGGGAGAAGGGACCGGGGAGCTGTTTTTT. Amino acids: CASKEGGEGTGELFF.

The V and J genes are TRBV4-1 and TRBJ1-2, with D possibly being TRBD1 (6 bases). This CDR3 contains 15 residues. The germline CDR1 and CDR2 sequences are MGHRA and YSYEKL. V shed 0 bases and J shed 3 bases, with 11 bases lying between them. The CDR3 region is CASSQDAQGDYGYTF. Written as DNA, the CDR3 is TGCGCCAGCAGCCAAGATGCACAGGGAGACTATGGCTACACCTTC.

The chain employs TRBV11-3 and TRBJ2-2; 7 bases are shared with TRBD2. The CDR3 is made up of 15 amino acids. V was clipped by 5 bases and J by 7 bases; unmatched bases: 10. Per germline, CDR1 SGHNT and CDR2 YENEEA. DNA for the CDR3: TGTGCCAGCAGCCGGTGGGCGGGAGACTTCGGGGAGCTGTTTTTT. It is translated as CASSRWAGDFGELFF.

The genes are TRBV10-2 and TRBJ2-4; D gene uncertain. V was pared by 0 bases and J by 6 bases, with 6 bases between. The CDR3 runs to 13 residues. Per germline, CDR1 WSHSY and CDR2 SAAADI. CDR3 in amino acids: CASSESTSNIQYF. CDR3 nucleotide sequence: TGCGCCAGCAGTGAGTCGACTTCAAACATTCAGTACTTC.

J is TRBJ1-4 and V is TRBV11-2; TRBD1 might be the D (5 bases). The CDR3 covers 14 residues. The germline CDR1 and CDR2 sequences are SGHAT and FQNNGV. V shed 2 bases and J shed 6 bases, with 10 bases lying between them. CDR3 bases: TGTGCCAGCAGCTTACCAGGGTCGGATGAAAAACTGTTTTTT. Its translation: CASSLPGSDEKLFF.

The chain recombines TRBV30 with TRBJ1-1, with a tentative D call TRBD1 (5 bases). Germline V gene sequence: CDR1 GTSNPN, CDR2 SVGIG (reference sequence). CDR3 length: 19 amino acids. V was trimmed by 0 bases and J by 0 bases, leaving 23 bases between them. The CDR3 DNA sequence: TGTGCCTGGAGTGTATTCGTGTATCGGAGGCGGGGCATGAACACTGAAGCTTTCTTT. It encodes CAWSVFVYRRRGMNTEAFF.

On this clone itself: One junction end does not reproduce the germline sequence, and a read error may be involved. The CDR3 spells CASSLPDRGTGANGLTF. In DNA, the CDR3 is TGTGCCAGCAGCCTACCGGACAGGGGGACCGGGGCCAACGGCCTGACTTTC. The rearrangement uses TRBV7-9 and TRBJ2-6; 10 bases fit TRBD1. The germline V gene encodes CDR1 SEHNR and CDR2 FQNEAQ (reference sequence). The CDR3 is 17 amino acids.

The chain links TRBV30 to TRBJ2-7; a possible D gene is TRBD1 (5 bases). This CDR3 is built from 13 residues. V was pared by 2 bases and J by 4 bases, with 12 bases between. Germline CDR1 reads GTSNPN; CDR2 reads SVGIG (reference sequence). This chain's CDR3 is CAWSSGTGYEQYF. The CDR3 DNA reads as TGTGCCTGGAGTTCGGGTACAGGTTACGAGCAGTACTTC.

This chain joins TRBV15 and TRBJ2-1, with 7 bases that match TRBD1. The CDR3 sequence is 17 residues long. Germline V gene data show CDR1 as LNHNV and CDR2 as YYDKDF (reference sequence). With 3 bases clipped from V and 0 bases from J, the junction kept 8 bases outside the gene matches. The CDR3, as DNA: TGTGCCACCAGCAGCGGGATGGGACAGCCCTCCTACAATGAGCAGTTCTTC. Protein sequence: CATSSGMGQPSYNEQFF. The full variable domain, in which reference TRBV15 and TRBJ2-1 provide the parts outside the CDR3, is DAMVIQNPRYQVTQFGKPVTLSCSQTLNHNVMYWYQQKSSQAPKLLFHYYDKDFNNEADTPDNFQSRRPNTSFCFLDIRSPGLGDTAMYLCATSSGMGQPSYNEQFFGPGTRLTVL.

This clone was detected a few times. The chain links TRBV25-1 to TRBJ2-1; tentative D call: TRBD1 (5 bases). CDR3 length: 16 residues. V was trimmed by 8 bases and J by 6 bases, leaving 23 bases between them. The germline CDR1 and CDR2 sequences are MGHDK and SYGVNS. The CDR3 sequence is CASSDRSTPNINEQFF. The CDR3 DNA is TGTGCCAGCTCCGACAGATCAACTCCAAATATCAATGAGCAGTTCTTC. Drawing the rest from reference TRBV25-1 and TRBJ2-1, the complete variable domain is EADIYQTPRYLVIGTGKKITLECSQTMGHDKMYWYQQDPGMELHLIHYSYGVNSTEKGDLSSESTVSRIRTEHFPLTLESARPSHTSQYLCASSDRSTPNINEQFFGPGTRLTVL.

V gene TRBV7-9 combines with J gene TRBJ1-1; the D is unclear. Between the trimmed V and J ends, which lost 5 bases and 4 bases, there was a span of 11 bases. Germline V gene data show CDR1 as SEHNR and CDR2 as FQNEAQ (reference sequence). This CDR3 region has 13 residues. The CDR3 is CASSERGGTEAFF. The CDR3 region has the DNA TGTGCCAGCAGCGAAAGAGGCGGCACTGAAGCTTTCTTT. Using reference TRBV7-9 and TRBJ1-1 for the parts outside the CDR3, the full variable domain is DTGVSQNPRHKITKRGQNVTFRCDPISEHNRLYWYRQTLGQGPEFLTYFQNEAQLEKSRLLSDRFSAERPKGSFSTLEIQRTEQGDSAMYLCASSERGGTEAFFGQGTRLTVV.

The rearrangement uses TRBV7-9 and TRBJ1-5, with D maybe TRBD1 (5 bases). Trimming cost V 1 base and J 9 bases, with 7 bases left between them. The CDR3 extends over 12 amino acids. CDR1 SEHNR and CDR2 FQNEAQ come from the germline V gene (reference sequence). CDR3 sequence: CASSLVGGPQHF. DNA of the CDR3: TGTGCCAGCAGCTTAGTCGGGGGGCCCCAGCATTTT.

V usage is TRBV6-1 and J usage is TRBJ2-1; 8 positions match TRBD2. V lost 0 bases to trimming and J lost 8 bases; unmatched junction nucleotides: 6. Germline V gene data show CDR1 as MNHNS and CDR2 as SASEGT. The CDR3 runs 15 residues. CDR3 sequence (DNA): TGTGCCAGCAGTGAAGCGGACGGCGGGAGGCATGAGCAGTTCTTC. Its protein product is CASSEADGGRHEQFF.

J is TRBJ2-3 and V is TRBV19; D may be TRBD2 (5 bases). The CDR3 loop spans 14 amino acids. V was trimmed by 1 base and J by 3 bases, leaving 8 bases between them. The germline V gene has CDR1 LNHDA and CDR2 SQIVND (reference sequence). The CDR3 sequence: CASSIGGRTDTQYF. DNA for the CDR3: TGTGCCAGTAGTATAGGTGGGAGAACAGATACGCAGTATTTT.

Remarks on this clone: A read error may produce the germline difference seen at one junction end. The chain links TRBV5-4 to TRBJ2-4; TRBD1 is a possible D gene (7 bases). Germline V CDR1 and CDR2: SGHNT, YYREEE (reference sequence). The CDR3 is 18 residues long. In nucleotides, the CDR3 is TGTGCCAGCAGCAGGCGGGACAGCGTATCCGCGGCCAAAAACAGTCAGTACTTC. This encodes CASSRRDSVSAAKNSQYF.

This chain connects TRBV4-1 to TRBJ1-1; TRBD1 aligns across 8 bases. V was pared by 5 bases and J by 8 bases, with 7 bases of the junction left unmatched. Germline V gene lookup returns CDR1 MGHRA and CDR2 YSYEKL. The CDR3 runs to 13 residues. CDR3 loop: CASSSGQGPEAFF. The CDR3 DNA reads as TGCGCCAGCAGCTCCGGACAGGGACCCGAAGCTTTCTTT.

The CDR3 is CASSLLRSYEQYF. CDR3 DNA sequence: TGTGCCAGCAGCCTGCTCCGATCCTACGAGCAGTACTTC. This chain uses TRBV5-6 with TRBJ2-5; D is undetermined. TRBJ2-7 explains the end of the DNA better; the J call may be wrong. Looked up from germline, CDR1 is SGHDT and CDR2 is YYEEEE. The length of the CDR3 is 13 residues.

This chain links TRBV5-4 with TRBJ2-3, with 12 bases aligning to TRBD2. V lost 4 bases and J lost 3; bases outside the gene matches: 9. The CDR3 is 17 amino acids. The germline V gene has CDR1 SGHNT and CDR2 YYREEE (reference sequence). CDR3 amino acids: CASSAGTSGGFTDTQYF. For the CDR3, the DNA is TGTGCCAGCAGCGCGGGCACTAGCGGGGGGTTTACAGATACGCAGTATTTT.